The TCR beta chain described here comes from a study of cytomegalovirus exposure and HLA in healthy donors. Amplification used 60 Vbeta primers and 13 Jbeta primers. Here immunoSEQ multiplex PCR was the method, and the copy in TCRdb shows in-frame clones only, minus some. The sample has about 130,000 clones; approximately 77% are singletons. The CDR3 sequence is 16 residues long. Germline CDR1 and CDR2: SNHLY and FYNNEI. V shed 5 bases, J shed 6 bases, and the junction held 13 bases outside the gene matches. Sequenced material: PBMCs. The genes are TRBV2 and TRBJ1-5, with 7 positions matching TRBD1. This clonotype was sampled from a man aged 30 to 45 in good health and CMV-seronegative. The CDR3 loop reads CASSRATGVGAQPQHF. CDR3 nucleotides: TGTGCCAGCAGTCGGGCCACAGGGGTAGGCGCTCAGCCCCAGCATTTT. Full variable domain (rest looked up from reference TRBV2 and TRBJ1-5): EPEVTQTPSHQVTQMGQEVILRCVPISNHLYFYWYRQILGQKVEFLVSFYNNEISEKSEIFDDQFSVERPDGSNFTLKIRSTKLEDSAMYFCASSRATGVGAQPQHFGDGTRLSIL.